This TCR beta chain was sequenced during a study of T cells after yellow fever vaccination (dated by TCRdb to the late 2010s). Regarding the research as a whole: The SMART-Seq v4 Ultra Low Input RNA kit was used to prepare libraries from fractions with low cell numbers. Blood was collected at multiple timepoints before and after primary and secondary immunization, and bulk PBMC replicates and cell subsets were isolated. To follow T-cell clones before and after primary and booster YFV17D yellow fever vaccination, bulk TCR alpha and beta repertoires were sequenced over time. Two healthy male donors, one aged 18 to 30 and one aged 30 to 40 years, made up the cohort.

What the research found in general, with its limitations: After the booster, most of the clones that had expanded following primary vaccination were detected again (96% of CD4 and around 88% of CD8), which suggests that memory was broadly maintained. A small fraction of clonotypes showed up in both the CD4 and CD8 compartments, probably as a result of convergent recombination. Compared with the primary T-cell response, the secondary T-cell response was faster but weaker, reaching its peak on day 5 rather than on day 15. FACS-sorted repertoires could contain abundant contaminating clonotypes from the bulk population, so computational filtering was required. Because the study included only a couple of donors, the extent to which the findings can be generalized is limited.

TCR cDNA was synthesized by 5'RACE template switching, through which a universal primer site and unique molecular identifiers were introduced. cDNA synthesis was primed from both the TCR alpha and TCR beta constant segments. Library amplification used two PCR steps, and the second PCR step added sample barcodes and sequencing adapters. Sequencing of libraries was done on Illumina HiSeq 2500 (2x100 bp) or NovaSeq (2x150 bp). The published analysis was carried out like this. MIGEC was used to demultiplex reads and collapse the reads into UMI consensus sequences, and MiXCR was used for V(D)J alignment. Vaccine-responding clonotypes were identified with edgeR using replicate PBMC samples, with FDR below 0.01 and a log2 fold change above 5 up to day 15 being required. Bulk clonotypes were assigned CD4 or CD8 identity according to which sequenced CD4 or CD8 repertoire held them at higher abundance. TCRdb handled the public reads itself, with Q25 trimming in fastp and clone calling in MiXCR, and kept productive beta chains. All rows with the same CDR3 protein become a single entry with the most common DNA and genes. None of the V and J calls come from the authors' own analysis; TCRdb made them. Within this sample are about 230,000 distinct CDR3 sequences, with around 6.7% of them counted one time only. The biggest ten clones account for roughly 1% of the sample.

Trimming takes 2 bases off V and 6 bases off J; junction bases not matched to a gene: 14. CDR1 is given as SQVTM and CDR2 as ANQGSEA, both from the germline V gene. Measured from the cysteine to the phenylalanine, the CDR3 is 17 residues long. Solely the CDR3 DNA is kept, with 51 bases framed from the first base. This clonotype was counted between two and nine times. Its antigen specificity is not known. The record has no base qualities; no much larger clone is one base away. The treatment or condition label, as the study defines it: live attenuated yellow fever vaccine strain. PBMCs were isolated from peripheral blood using a standard Ficoll-Paque protocol. Dynabeads CD4 and CD8 positive selection kits were used to isolate the CD4 and CD8 T-cell fractions. TriZol was used to extract RNA from bulk PBMCs, from CD4 and CD8 fractions, and from dextramer-positive and dextramer-negative fractions.

The clonotype originates from a man aged 30 to 39 who received the YFV17D yellow fever vaccine. This chain is built from TRBV29-1 and TRBJ1-2; 11 bases in the junction line up with TRBD1. The sequences come from CD4+ T cells sorted from PBMCs, collected on the day of the yellow fever booster vaccination. The sequenced DNA is TGCAGCGTTGAAAACTTCGGGACAGGGGGACTTCGGGATGGCTACACCTTC. Its protein is CSVENFGTGGLRDGYTF. With all but the CDR3 taken from the reference TRBV29-1 and TRBJ1-2 genes, the full variable domain is: SAVISQKPSRDICQRGTSLTIQCQVDSQVTMMFWYRQQPGQSLTLIATANQGSEATYESGFVIDKFPISRPNLTFSTLTVSNMSPEDSSIYLCSVENFGTGGLRDGYTFGSGTRLTVV.